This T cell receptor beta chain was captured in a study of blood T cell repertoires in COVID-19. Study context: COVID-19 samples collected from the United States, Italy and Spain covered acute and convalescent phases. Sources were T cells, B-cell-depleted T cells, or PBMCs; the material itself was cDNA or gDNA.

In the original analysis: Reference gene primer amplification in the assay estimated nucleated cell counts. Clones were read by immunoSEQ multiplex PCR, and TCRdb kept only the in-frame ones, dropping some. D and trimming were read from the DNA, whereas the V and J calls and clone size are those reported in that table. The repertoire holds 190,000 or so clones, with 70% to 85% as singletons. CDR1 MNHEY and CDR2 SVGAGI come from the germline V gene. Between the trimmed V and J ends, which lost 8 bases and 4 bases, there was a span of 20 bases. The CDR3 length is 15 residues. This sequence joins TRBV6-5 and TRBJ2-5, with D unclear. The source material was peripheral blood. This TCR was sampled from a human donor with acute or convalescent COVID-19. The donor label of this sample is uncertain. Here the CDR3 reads CASVARRPRRETQYF. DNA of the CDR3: TGTGCCAGCGTTGCCCGGAGACCTCGTAGAGAGACCCAGTACTTC.